The clone carrying this T cell receptor (beta chain) came up a few times. As yet, its antigen is unknown. This specimen comes from a study of CD8 T cells in ankylosing spondylitis. Study-level results: Matched ankylosing spondylitis synovial fluid reportedly showed significant enrichment of disease-linked clones. Both synovial fluid and blood in reactive arthritis had previously been reported to carry some motif variants. What seemed typical of ankylosing spondylitis blood was a TCR beta motif built from fewer than ten highly homologous variants.

This CDR3 is 16 amino acids long. V gave up 0 bases and J gave up 8 bases, with 22 bases separating them. Germline V lookup: CDR1 DFQATT, CDR2 SNEGSKA (reference sequence). The authors made TCR beta libraries by quantitative 5'-RACE with molecular barcodes. One entry per CDR3 protein, called by TCRdb with MiXCR from the 5' RACE reads. This table has under 300,000 distinct CDR3 sequences, approximately 9% appearing once. This clonotype was sampled from a male donor with ankylosing spondylitis or in good health (not recorded which). The specimen was blood, either unsorted or a sorted T cell fraction (not recorded which). V is TRBV20-1 and J is TRBJ1-2; the D gene is possibly TRBD1 (5 bases). CDR3 region: CSARDSGTKIIGGYTF. CDR3 sequence (DNA): TGCAGTGCTAGAGATTCGGGGACGAAGATCATTGGGGGCTACACCTTC.